Shown below are 28 T cell receptor beta chains from a single sample sequenced in a study of graft-versus-host responses after intestinal transplantation. Only in-frame clones appear in the TCRdb table, and some are missing; sequencing was by immunoSEQ multiplex PCR. The repertoire has 90,000 to 130,000 clones, roughly 93% of them found once; the top ten carry 1% to 1.5%. Antigens of these TCRs are unknown. Sample: unstimulated CD8+ T cells sorted from spleen or lymph node cells, taken before transplant. Receptors were obtained from a human donor who was the organ donor for an intestinal transplant.

The table lists this clone with a count of one. The chain employs TRBV19 and TRBJ2-7; D is possibly TRBD1 (6 bases). Trimming pared 5 bases from V and 5 bases from J, leaving 19 bases between. CDR1 is LNHDA and CDR2 is SQIVND in the germline V gene (reference sequence). The CDR3 covers 15 residues. CDR3 loop: CASSPSAGWGHEQYF. The DNA for the CDR3 is TGTGCCAGTAGTCCCTCGGCGGGTTGGGGGCACGAGCAGTACTTC.

In its sample, this clone was seen a few times. V gene TRBV6-6 combines with J gene TRBJ2-7; D could derive from TRBD1 or TRBD2 (5 bases each). The CDR3 contains 15 residues. The germline V gene encodes CDR1 MNHNY and CDR2 SVGAGI (reference sequence). The ends were cut back, 1 base at V and 7 bases at J, with 17 bases in the middle. The CDR3 sequence: CASSYLTGTLGEQYF. The DNA for the CDR3 is TGTGCCAGCAGTTACTTAACCGGGACCCTGGGGGAGCAGTACTTC.

This clone was observed once. The J gene is TRBJ1-2, the V gene TRBV28; 8 bases match TRBD1. This CDR3 has 13 residues. Germline V CDR1 and CDR2: MDHEN, SYDVKM. V dropped 6 bases and J dropped 5; count of bases not matched to a gene: 5. The CDR3 DNA follows: TGTGCCAGCAGGGCGACAGGGGAATATGGCTACACCTTC. Protein: CASRATGEYGYTF.

The chain uses TRBV25-1 and TRBJ1-5, with a tentative D call TRBD1 (5 bases). This CDR3 spans 14 amino acids. Germline assignment: CDR1 MGHDK and CDR2 SYGVNS. V was pared by 2 bases and J by 6 bases, with 11 bases between. The CDR3 reads CASSEGGEGQPQHF. Here the CDR3 DNA reads TGTGCCAGCAGTGAAGGGGGGGAAGGTCAGCCCCAGCATTTT.

This clone was recorded a few times. The genes are TRBV5-1 and TRBJ2-1; D is ambiguous. V was cut by 0 bases and J by 8 bases, with 9 bases left in between. The CDR3 is 13 amino acids. CDR1 is SGHRS and CDR2 is YFSETQ in the germline V gene. In nucleotides, the CDR3 is TGCGCCAGCAGCTTGGGACCCTTAGATGAGCAGTTCTTC. Protein product: CASSLGPLDEQFF.

This chain's CDR3 is CASSPWEGGEAFF. The CDR3 DNA follows: TGTGCCAGCAGTCCCTGGGAGGGGGGGGAAGCTTTCTTT. The chain uses TRBV6-5 and TRBJ1-1; D is perhaps TRBD1 (6 bases). The germline gives CDR1 MNHEY, CDR2 SVGAGI. V gave up 5 bases and J gave up 8 bases, with 15 bases separating them. The CDR3 is 13 residues long.

Regarding this clone: Other DNA sequences of this sample code for an identical CDR3. The chain uses TRBV6-4 and TRBJ2-3; D unclear. Germline assignment: CDR1 MRHNA and CDR2 SNTAGT. Trimming stripped 4 bases from V and 1 base from J, with 6 bases between. There are 13 residues in the CDR3. DNA for the CDR3: TGTGCCAGCAGTGCGGGTGGCACAGATACGCAGTATTTT. This gives the protein CASSAGGTDTQYF.

V is TRBV7-9 and J is TRBJ2-7; D is unclear. CDR3 size: 12 residues. Germline assignment: CDR1 SEHNR and CDR2 FQNEAQ (reference sequence). V lost 2 bases, J lost 2 bases, and 4 bases lay in between. The CDR3 nucleotides are TGTGCCAGCAGCTTAACCGCCTACGAGCAGTACTTC. The encoded protein is CASSLTAYEQYF.

This chain uses TRBV9 with TRBJ2-1; 9 bases map to TRBD2. The CDR3 length is 17 residues. Trimming cost V 3 bases and J 0 bases; bases outside gene matches: 7. CDR1 is SGDLS, CDR2 YYNGEE, per germline. CDR3 amino acids: CASSAKTSGPSYNEQFF. The DNA for the CDR3 is TGTGCCAGCAGCGCCAAAACTAGCGGGCCCTCCTACAATGAGCAGTTCTTC.

This chain's CDR3 is CASSQEVFGVSSYNEQFF. The CDR3 nucleotides are TGCGCCAGCAGCCAAGAGGTTTTCGGCGTGAGCTCCTACAATGAGCAGTTCTTC. V gene TRBV4-3 combines with J gene TRBJ2-1; D ambiguous. The germline V gene has CDR1 LGHNA and CDR2 YSLEER. V dropped 0 bases and J dropped 0 bases, with 15 bases sitting between them. This CDR3 is built from 18 residues.

The V and J genes are TRBV2 and TRBJ2-2; TRBD2 matches 7 bases. V shed 7 bases and J 3 bases; nucleotides not matched to a gene: 5. The CDR3 covers 14 residues. Per germline, CDR1 SNHLY and CDR2 FYNNEI. CDR3 region: CASNPGLYTGELFF. In DNA, the CDR3 is TGTGCCAGCAACCCGGGACTATACACCGGGGAGCTGTTTTTT.

V and J are TRBV5-5 and TRBJ2-7; the D is unclear. V lost 0 bases to trimming and J lost 2 bases, with 9 bases between them. The germline CDR1 and CDR2 sequences are SGHKS and YYEKEE (reference sequence). The CDR3 is 14 amino acids. CDR3 in amino acids: CASSLVTPTYEQYF. The CDR3 bases are TGTGCCAGCAGCTTGGTTACCCCCACCTACGAGCAGTACTTC.

The rearrangement links TRBV4-1 to TRBJ2-4; TRBD2 matches 16 bases. Germline trimming cut 4 bases from V and 3 bases from J; bases unmatched to any gene: 6. Germline V gene sequence: CDR1 MGHRA, CDR2 YSYEKL. The CDR3 runs 18 residues. In DNA form, the CDR3 reads TGCGCCAGCAGCCCGGGACTAGCGGGAGGGGAAGGCAAAAACATTCAGTACTTC. Protein: CASSPGLAGGEGKNIQYF.

This clone was seen only once. The chain joins TRBV28 to TRBJ2-7, with D unclear. Germline V gene sequence: CDR1 MDHEN, CDR2 SYDVKM. CDR3 length equals 12 residues. Trimming stripped 6 bases from V and 3 bases from J, with 9 bases between. The DNA for the CDR3 is TGTGCCAGCAGCCCCGACGGCTACGAGCAGTACTTC. It encodes CASSPDGYEQYF.

The CDR3, as DNA: TGTGCCAGTAGTATGTTCTGGGGAGCGAACACCGGGGAGCTGTTTTTT. This gives the protein CASSMFWGANTGELFF. The gene calls are TRBV19 and TRBJ2-2; TRBD2 is a possible D gene (5 bases). Trimming left V 3 bases short and J 0 bases short, with 11 bases between. This CDR3 contains 16 residues. The germline CDR1 and CDR2 sequences are LNHDA and SQIVND (reference sequence).

As DNA, the CDR3 is TGCGCCAGCAGCCAAGAATGGGGCACCGGGGAGCTGTTTTTT. This gives the protein CASSQEWGTGELFF. This chain connects TRBV4-1 to TRBJ2-2; D is unclear. Trimming shortened V by 0 bases and J by 4 bases, and 6 bases separated the two germline ends. There are 14 residues in the CDR3. Germline CDR1 MGHRA, CDR2 YSYEKL.

This clone is a singleton in its sample. Other DNA sequences in this sample translate to the same CDR3. J is TRBJ2-7 and V is TRBV4-1; D is ambiguous. V gave up 1 base and J gave up 1 base, with 5 bases separating them. The CDR3 covers 13 residues. Germline V gives CDR1 MGHRA, CDR2 YSYEKL. CDR3 DNA: TGCGCCAGCAGCCAAGGGGTTTCCTACGAGCAGTACTTC. As protein: CASSQGVSYEQYF.

The chain carries TRBV10-3 and TRBJ2-7; D not certain. The V gene lost 1 base and the J gene lost 5 bases, with 6 bases spanning the gap. There are 12 residues in the CDR3. Looked up from germline, CDR1 is ENHRY and CDR2 is SYGVKD. The CDR3 DNA follows: TGTGCCATCAGTGAGTTTTCTGACGAGCAGTACTTC. Translation gives CAISEFSDEQYF.

This chain uses TRBV5-1 with TRBJ2-7; 7 positions match TRBD1. J gave up 3 bases and V 3 bases, and 3 bases lay outside the gene matches. This CDR3 has 13 amino acids. Germline V gene data show CDR1 as SGHRS and CDR2 as YFSETQ. This CDR3 reads CASSWDSNYEQYF. The CDR3 DNA follows: TGCGCCAGCAGCTGGGACAGTAACTACGAGCAGTACTTC.

The rearrangement links TRBV5-1 to TRBJ2-3, with 8 bases fitting TRBD2. Germline V gene lookup returns CDR1 SGHRS and CDR2 YFSETQ. The CDR3 has 20 amino acids. The junction had 26 bases not matched to a gene; V was cut back by 4 bases and J by 7 bases. CDR3 amino acids: CASSRAGATPASSFRHTQYF. The CDR3 DNA follows: TGCGCCAGCAGCCGAGCGGGGGCGACCCCTGCCTCTTCTTTTAGGCATACGCAGTATTTT.

The chain joins TRBV25-1 to TRBJ2-7, with 9 bases identical to TRBD2. V lost 3 bases and J lost 7; bases outside the gene matches: 7. Germline V gene lookup returns CDR1 MGHDK and CDR2 SYGVNS. The CDR3 extends over 14 amino acids. This chain's CDR3 is CASSDLYLAGEQYF. The DNA for the CDR3 is TGTGCCAGCAGTGATCTCTACCTAGCGGGGGAGCAGTACTTC.

This clone was observed once. This chain links TRBV19 with TRBJ1-1; 7 bases agree with TRBD1. V shed 3 bases, J shed 5 bases, and the junction held 9 bases outside the gene matches. The CDR3 is 15 amino acids. Germline lookup yields CDR1 LNHDA and CDR2 SQIVND (reference sequence). The CDR3 loop reads CASSMVTRGWTEAFF. CDR3 sequence (DNA): TGTGCCAGTAGTATGGTTACCAGGGGGTGGACTGAAGCTTTCTTT.

The rearrangement uses TRBV28 and TRBJ2-5; D gene uncertain. Germline CDR1 is MDHEN and CDR2 is SYDVKM. The CDR3 spans 12 residues. V dropped 3 bases and J dropped 4 bases, with 6 bases sitting between them. This chain's CDR3 is CASSLAGETQYF. The CDR3 nucleotides are TGTGCCAGCAGTTTGGCCGGAGAGACCCAGTACTTC. The complete variable domain, with remaining parts taken from reference TRBV28 and TRBJ2-5, reads DVKVTQSSRYLVKRTGEKVFLECVQDMDHENMFWYRQDPGLGLRLIYFSYDVKMKEKGDIPEGYSVSREKKERFSLILESASTNQTSMYLCASSLAGETQYFGPGTRLLVL.

V is TRBV7-2 and J is TRBJ2-7; D uncertain. Germline lookup yields CDR1 SGHTA and CDR2 FQGNSA. The V end lost 0 bases, the J end lost 2 bases, and 2 bases lay between the germline ends. The CDR3 loop spans 12 amino acids. This CDR3 reads CASSLAAYEQYF. The CDR3 DNA reads TGTGCCAGCAGCTTAGCCGCCTACGAGCAGTACTTC.

The chain carries TRBV6-1 and TRBJ2-6; D call uncertain. The CDR3 is 16 residues long. Germline V gene lookup returns CDR1 MNHNS and CDR2 SASEGT. Trimming stripped 2 bases from V and 0 bases from J, with 8 bases between. The CDR3 is CASSEPPHSGANVLTF. The CDR3 coding sequence is TGTGCCAGCAGTGAACCACCGCACTCTGGGGCCAACGTCCTGACTTTC.

The J gene is TRBJ2-7, the V gene TRBV28, with 7 bases lining up with TRBD1. J was trimmed by 1 base and V by 0 bases; bases with no gene match: 6. CDR1 and CDR2 from the germline V gene are MDHEN and SYDVKM. The CDR3 is 16 residues long. CDR3 DNA: TGTGCCAGCAGTTTATGGCCCGGGACAGCTTCCTACGAGCAGTACTTC. This translates into CASSLWPGTASYEQYF.

This clone occurred once. The chain combines TRBV9 with TRBJ1-2, with 12 bases that match TRBD1. V lost 2 bases to trimming and J lost 3 bases; unmatched junction nucleotides: 11. CDR1 and CDR2 from the germline V gene are SGDLS and YYNGEE. The CDR3 length is 18 residues. The CDR3 loop is CASSVRPGQGALDYGYTF. CDR3 DNA sequence: TGTGCCAGCAGCGTCAGACCGGGACAGGGGGCTTTGGACTATGGCTACACCTTC.

The chain is built from TRBV9 and TRBJ1-2, with D unclear. The CDR3 has 12 residues. The V gene lost 0 bases and the J gene lost 7 bases, with 7 bases spanning the gap. The V gene's germline CDR1 is SGDLS and CDR2 YYNGEE. This chain's CDR3 is CASSVVGGGYTF. CDR3 nucleotide sequence: TGTGCCAGCAGCGTAGTGGGAGGTGGCTACACCTTC.